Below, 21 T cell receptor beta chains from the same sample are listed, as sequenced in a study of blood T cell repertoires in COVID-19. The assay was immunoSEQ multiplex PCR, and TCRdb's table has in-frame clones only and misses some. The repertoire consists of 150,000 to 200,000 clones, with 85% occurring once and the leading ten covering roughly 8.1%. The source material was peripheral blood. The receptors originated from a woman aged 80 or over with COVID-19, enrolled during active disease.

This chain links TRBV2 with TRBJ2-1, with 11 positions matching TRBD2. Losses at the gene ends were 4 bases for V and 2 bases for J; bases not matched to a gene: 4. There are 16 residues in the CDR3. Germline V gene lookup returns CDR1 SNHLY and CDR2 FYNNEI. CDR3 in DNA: TGTGCCAGCAGTGCCTTTAGCGGGGGGGCCTACAATGAGCAGTTCTTC. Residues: CASSAFSGGAYNEQFF.

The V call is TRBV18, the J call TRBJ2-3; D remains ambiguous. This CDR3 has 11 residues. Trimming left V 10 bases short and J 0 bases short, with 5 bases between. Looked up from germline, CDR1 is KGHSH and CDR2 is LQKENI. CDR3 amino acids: CATTSTDTQYF. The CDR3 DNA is TGTGCCACCACTAGCACAGATACGCAGTATTTT.

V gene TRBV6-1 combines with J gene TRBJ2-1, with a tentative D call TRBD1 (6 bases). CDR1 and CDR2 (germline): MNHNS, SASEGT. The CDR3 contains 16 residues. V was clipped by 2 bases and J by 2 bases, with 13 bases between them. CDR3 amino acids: CASSEILGQAYNEQFF. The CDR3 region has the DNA TGTGCCAGCAGTGAAATCTTGGGACAAGCCTACAATGAGCAGTTCTTC.

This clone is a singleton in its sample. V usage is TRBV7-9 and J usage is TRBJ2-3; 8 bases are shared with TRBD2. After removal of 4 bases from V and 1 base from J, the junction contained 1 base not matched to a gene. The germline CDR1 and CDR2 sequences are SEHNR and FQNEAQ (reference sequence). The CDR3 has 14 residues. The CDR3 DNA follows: TGTGCCAGCAGCTCGACTAGCGGCACAGATACGCAGTATTTT. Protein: CASSSTSGTDTQYF.

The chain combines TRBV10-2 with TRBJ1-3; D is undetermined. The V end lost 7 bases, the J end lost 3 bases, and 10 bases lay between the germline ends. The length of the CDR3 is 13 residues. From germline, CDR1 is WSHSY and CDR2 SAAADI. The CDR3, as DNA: TGCGCCAGCACCCCGAGCGGTGGAAACACCATATATTTT. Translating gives CASTPSGGNTIYF.

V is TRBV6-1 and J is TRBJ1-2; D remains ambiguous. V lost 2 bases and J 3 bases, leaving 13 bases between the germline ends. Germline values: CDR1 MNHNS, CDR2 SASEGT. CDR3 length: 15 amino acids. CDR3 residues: CASSELGGSDYGYTF. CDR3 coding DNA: TGTGCCAGCAGTGAACTTGGAGGGTCCGACTATGGCTACACCTTC.

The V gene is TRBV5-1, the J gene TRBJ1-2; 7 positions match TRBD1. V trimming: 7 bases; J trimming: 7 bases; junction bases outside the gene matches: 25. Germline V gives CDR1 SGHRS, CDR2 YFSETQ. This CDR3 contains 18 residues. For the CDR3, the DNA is TGCGCCAGCGTAAGAGGTGTTGGCACTTTAGACAGGGCCGGTGGCTACACCTTC. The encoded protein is CASVRGVGTLDRAGGYTF.

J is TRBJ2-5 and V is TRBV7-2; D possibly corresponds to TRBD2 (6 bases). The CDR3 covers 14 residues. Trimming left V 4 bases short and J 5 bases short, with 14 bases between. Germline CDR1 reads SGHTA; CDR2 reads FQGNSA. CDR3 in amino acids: CASSSRRDGETQYF. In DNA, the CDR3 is TGTGCCAGCAGCTCGAGGAGGGACGGGGAGACCCAGTACTTC.

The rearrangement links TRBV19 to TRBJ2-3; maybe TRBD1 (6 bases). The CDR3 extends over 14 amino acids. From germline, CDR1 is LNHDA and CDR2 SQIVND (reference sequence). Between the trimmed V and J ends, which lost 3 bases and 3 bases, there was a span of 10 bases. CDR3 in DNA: TGTGCCAGTAGTATCAGGGGTGGGACAGATACGCAGTATTTT. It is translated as CASSIRGGTDTQYF.

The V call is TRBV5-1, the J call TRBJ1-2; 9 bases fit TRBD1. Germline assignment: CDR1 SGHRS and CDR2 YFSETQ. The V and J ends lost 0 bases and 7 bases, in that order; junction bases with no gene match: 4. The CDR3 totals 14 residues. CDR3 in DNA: TGCGCCAGCAGCTTGGAAGGACAGGGGAGTGGCTACACCTTC. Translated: CASSLEGQGSGYTF. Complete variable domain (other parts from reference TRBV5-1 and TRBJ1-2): KAGVTQTPRYLIKTRGQQVTLSCSPISGHRSVSWYQQTPGQGLQFLFEYFSETQRNKGNFPGRFSGRQFSNSRSEMNVSTLELGDSALYLCASSLEGQGSGYTFGSGTRLTVV.

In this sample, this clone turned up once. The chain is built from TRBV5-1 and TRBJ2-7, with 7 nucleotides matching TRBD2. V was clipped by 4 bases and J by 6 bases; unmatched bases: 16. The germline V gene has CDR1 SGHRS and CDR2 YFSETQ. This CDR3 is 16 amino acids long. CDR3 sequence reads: CASSPLQLARPTEQYF. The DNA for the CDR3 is TGCGCCAGCAGCCCCTTGCAACTAGCGAGACCTACCGAGCAGTACTTC.

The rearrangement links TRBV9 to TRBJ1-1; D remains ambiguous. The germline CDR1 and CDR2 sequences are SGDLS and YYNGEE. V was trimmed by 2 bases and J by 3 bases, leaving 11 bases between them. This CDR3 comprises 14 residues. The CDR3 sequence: CASSVGWRDTEAFF. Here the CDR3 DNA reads TGTGCCAGCAGCGTTGGTTGGCGGGACACTGAAGCTTTCTTT. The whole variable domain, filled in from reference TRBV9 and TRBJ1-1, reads DSGVTQTPKHLITATGQRVTLRCSPRSGDLSVYWYQQSLDQGLQFLIQYYNGEERAKGNILERFSAQQFPDLHSELNLSSLELGDSALYFCASSVGWRDTEAFFGQGTRLTVV.

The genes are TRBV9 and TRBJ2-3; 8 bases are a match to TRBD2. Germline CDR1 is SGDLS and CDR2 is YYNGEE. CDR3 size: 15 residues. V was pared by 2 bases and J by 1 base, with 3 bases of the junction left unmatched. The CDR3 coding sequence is TGTGCCAGCAGCGTGATAGCGGGGCGCACAGATACGCAGTATTTT. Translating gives CASSVIAGRTDTQYF.

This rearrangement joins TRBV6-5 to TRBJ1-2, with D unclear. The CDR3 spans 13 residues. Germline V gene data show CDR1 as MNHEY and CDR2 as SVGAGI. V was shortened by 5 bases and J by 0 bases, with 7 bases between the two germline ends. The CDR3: CASSLTANYGYTF. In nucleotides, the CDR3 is TGTGCCAGCAGTCTCACAGCTAACTATGGCTACACCTTC.

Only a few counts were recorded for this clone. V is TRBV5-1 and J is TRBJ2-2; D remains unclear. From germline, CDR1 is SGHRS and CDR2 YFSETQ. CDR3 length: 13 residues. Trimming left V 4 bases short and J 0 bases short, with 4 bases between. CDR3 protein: CASSLPNTGELFF. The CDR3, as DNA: TGCGCCAGCAGCCTACCGAACACCGGGGAGCTGTTTTTT.

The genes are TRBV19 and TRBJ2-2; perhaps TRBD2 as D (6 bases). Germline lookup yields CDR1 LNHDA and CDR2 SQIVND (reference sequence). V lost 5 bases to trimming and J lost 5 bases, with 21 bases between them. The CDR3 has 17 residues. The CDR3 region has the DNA TGTGCCAGTAGTCCACGACGCCTAACTAGCTGGACCGGGGAGCTGTTTTTT. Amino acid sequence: CASSPRRLTSWTGELFF.

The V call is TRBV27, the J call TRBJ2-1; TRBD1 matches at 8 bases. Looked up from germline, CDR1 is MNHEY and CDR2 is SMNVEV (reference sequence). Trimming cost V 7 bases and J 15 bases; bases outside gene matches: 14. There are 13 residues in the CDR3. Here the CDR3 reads CASNSGQVQDRFF. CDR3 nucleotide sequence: TGTGCCAGCAACTCGGGACAGGTCCAGGACCGGTTCTTC.

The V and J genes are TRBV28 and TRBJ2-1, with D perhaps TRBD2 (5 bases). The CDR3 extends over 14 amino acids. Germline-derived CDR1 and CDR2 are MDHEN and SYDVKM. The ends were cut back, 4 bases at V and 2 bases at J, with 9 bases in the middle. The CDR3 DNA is TGTGCCAGCAGTTCTGGAGGCACCTACAATGAGCAGTTCTTC. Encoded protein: CASSSGGTYNEQFF.

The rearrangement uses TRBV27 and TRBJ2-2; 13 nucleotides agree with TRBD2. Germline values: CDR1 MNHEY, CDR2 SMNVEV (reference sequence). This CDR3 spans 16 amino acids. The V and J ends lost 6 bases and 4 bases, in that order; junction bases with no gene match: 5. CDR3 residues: CASSFGTSGITGELFF. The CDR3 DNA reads TGTGCCAGCAGCTTCGGGACTAGCGGGATCACCGGGGAGCTGTTTTTT.

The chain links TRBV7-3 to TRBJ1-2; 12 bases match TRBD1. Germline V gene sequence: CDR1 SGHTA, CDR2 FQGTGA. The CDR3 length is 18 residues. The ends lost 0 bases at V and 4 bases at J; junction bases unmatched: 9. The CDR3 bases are TGTGCCAGCAGCTTAACGTCCCGGGACAGGGGGCTAGGCTATGGCTACACCTTC. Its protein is CASSLTSRDRGLGYGYTF.

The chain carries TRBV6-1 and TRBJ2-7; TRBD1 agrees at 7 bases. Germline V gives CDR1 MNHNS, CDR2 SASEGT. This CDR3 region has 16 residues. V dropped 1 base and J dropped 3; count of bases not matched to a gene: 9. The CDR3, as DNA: TGTGCCAGCAGTGAAGGGGTTATGGGACAGTTCTACGAGCAGTACTTC. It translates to CASSEGVMGQFYEQYF.